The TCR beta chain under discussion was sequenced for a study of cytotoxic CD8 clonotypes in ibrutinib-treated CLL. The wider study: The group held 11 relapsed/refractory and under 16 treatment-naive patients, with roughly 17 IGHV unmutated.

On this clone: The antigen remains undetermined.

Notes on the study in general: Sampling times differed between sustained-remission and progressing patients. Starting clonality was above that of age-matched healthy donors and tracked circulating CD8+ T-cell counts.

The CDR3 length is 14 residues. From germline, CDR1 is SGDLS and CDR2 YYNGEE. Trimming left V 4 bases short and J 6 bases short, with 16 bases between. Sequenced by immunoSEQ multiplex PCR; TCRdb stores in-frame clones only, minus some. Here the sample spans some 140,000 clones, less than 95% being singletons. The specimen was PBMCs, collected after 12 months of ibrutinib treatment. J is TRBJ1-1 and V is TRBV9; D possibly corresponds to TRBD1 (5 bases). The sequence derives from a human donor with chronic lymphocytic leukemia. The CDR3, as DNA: TGTGCCAGCAGCCCTCGCAGGGAGGTCGCTGAAGCTTTCTTT. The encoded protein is CASSPRREVAEAFF.